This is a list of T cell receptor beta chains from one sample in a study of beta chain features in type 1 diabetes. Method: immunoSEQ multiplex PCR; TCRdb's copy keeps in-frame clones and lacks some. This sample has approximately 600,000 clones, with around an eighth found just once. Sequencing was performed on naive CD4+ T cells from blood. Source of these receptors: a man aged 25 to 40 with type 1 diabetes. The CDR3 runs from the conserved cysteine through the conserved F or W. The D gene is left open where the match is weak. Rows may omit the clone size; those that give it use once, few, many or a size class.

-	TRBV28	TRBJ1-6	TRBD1	TGTGCCAGCAGTGAAGGGGACAGTTCACCCCTCCACTTT	CASSEGDSSPLHF
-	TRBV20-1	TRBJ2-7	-	TGCAGTGGCAGGGGAGACTACGAGCAGTACTTC	CSGRGDYEQYF
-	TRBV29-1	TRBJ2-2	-	TGCAGCGTACTTATTTGGGACACCTACACCGGGGAGCTGTTTTTT	CSVLIWDTYTGELFF
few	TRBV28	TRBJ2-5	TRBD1	TGTGCCAGCAGTCTCACAGGGGGGCAAGAGACCCAGTACTTC	CASSLTGGQETQYF
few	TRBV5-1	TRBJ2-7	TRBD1	TGCGCCAGCAGTACAGGGGACGAGCAGTACTTC	CASSTGDEQYF
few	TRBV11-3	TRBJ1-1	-	TGTGCCAGCAGCTCCCTCCGATACGGAGCTTTCTTT	CASSSLRYGAFF
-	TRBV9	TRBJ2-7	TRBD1	TGTGCCAGCAGCGTAGGGGACAGGACCTTCGAGCAGTACTTC	CASSVGDRTFEQYF
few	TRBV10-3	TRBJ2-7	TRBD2	TGTGCCATCGTTAGTAGCGGGGAGGAGGAGCAGTACTTC	CAIVSSGEEEQYF
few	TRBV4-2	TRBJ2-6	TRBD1	TGTGCCAGCAGCCAAACAGGGGCGGGTGGGGCCAACGTCCTGACTTTC	CASSQTGAGGANVLTF
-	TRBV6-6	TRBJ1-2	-	TGTGCCAGCAGCCTAACGCTTTCCCCTAACTATGGCTACACCTTC	CASSLTLSPNYGYTF
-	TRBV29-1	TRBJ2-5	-	TGCAGCGTAATACAGGGGGAGGGGAGTTCCCAGTACTTC	CSVIQGEGSSQYF
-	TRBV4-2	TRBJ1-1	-	TGTGCCAGCAGCCAAGGTGTTAACCAAAATACCAACACTGAAGCTTTCTTT	CASSQGVNQNTNTEAFF
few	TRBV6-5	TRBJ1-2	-	TGTGCCAGCAGTTACTCGGGGATAAACTATGGCTACACCTTC	CASSYSGINYGYTF